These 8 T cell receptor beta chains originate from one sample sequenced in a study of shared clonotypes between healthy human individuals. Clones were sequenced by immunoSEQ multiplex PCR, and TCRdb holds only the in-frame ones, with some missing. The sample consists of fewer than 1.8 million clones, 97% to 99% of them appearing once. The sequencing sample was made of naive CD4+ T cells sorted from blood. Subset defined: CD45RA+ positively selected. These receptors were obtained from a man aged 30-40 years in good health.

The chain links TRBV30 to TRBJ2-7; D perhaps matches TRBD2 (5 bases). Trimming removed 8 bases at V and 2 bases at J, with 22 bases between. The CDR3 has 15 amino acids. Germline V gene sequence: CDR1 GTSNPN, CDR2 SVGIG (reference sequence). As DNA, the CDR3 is TGTGCCGCCCTTGCCGCGGGTAGGGCGACCTACGAGCAGTACTTC. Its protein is CAALAAGRATYEQYF.

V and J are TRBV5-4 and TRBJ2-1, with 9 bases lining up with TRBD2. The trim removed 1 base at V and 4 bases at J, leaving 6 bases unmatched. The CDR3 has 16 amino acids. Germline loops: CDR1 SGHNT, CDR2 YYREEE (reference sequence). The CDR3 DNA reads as TGTGCCAGCAGCTTGATATCTAGCGGGACATACAATGAGCAGTTCTTC. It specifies CASSLISSGTYNEQFF.

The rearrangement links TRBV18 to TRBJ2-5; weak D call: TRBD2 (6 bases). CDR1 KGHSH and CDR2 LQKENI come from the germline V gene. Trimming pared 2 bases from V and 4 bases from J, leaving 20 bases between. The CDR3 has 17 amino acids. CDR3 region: CASSPVPGLTSLETQYF. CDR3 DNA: TGTGCCAGCTCACCAGTCCCGGGGCTGACTAGTCTAGAGACCCAGTACTTC.

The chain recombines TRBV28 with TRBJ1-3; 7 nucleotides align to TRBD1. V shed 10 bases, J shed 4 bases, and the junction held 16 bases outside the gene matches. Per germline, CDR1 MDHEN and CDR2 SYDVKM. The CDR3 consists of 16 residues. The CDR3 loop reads CATSAGGNLAGNTIYF. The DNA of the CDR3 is TGTGCCACCTCGGCAGGGGGAAACCTAGCAGGAAACACCATATATTTT.

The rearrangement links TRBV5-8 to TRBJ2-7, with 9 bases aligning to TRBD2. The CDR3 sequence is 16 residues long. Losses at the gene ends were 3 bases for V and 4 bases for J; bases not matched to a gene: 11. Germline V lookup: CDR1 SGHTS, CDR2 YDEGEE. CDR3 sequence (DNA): TGTGCCAGCAGCTCAGGGTTAGCGGGAGATCTATACGAGCAGTACTTC. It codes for CASSSGLAGDLYEQYF.

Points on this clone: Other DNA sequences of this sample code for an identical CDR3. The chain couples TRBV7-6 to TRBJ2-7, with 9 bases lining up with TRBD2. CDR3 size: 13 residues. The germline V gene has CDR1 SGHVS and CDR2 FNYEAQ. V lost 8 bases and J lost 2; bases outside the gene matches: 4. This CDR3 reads CASSLAGAYEQYF. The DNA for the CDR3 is TGTGCCAGCTCCTTAGCGGGAGCCTACGAGCAGTACTTC.

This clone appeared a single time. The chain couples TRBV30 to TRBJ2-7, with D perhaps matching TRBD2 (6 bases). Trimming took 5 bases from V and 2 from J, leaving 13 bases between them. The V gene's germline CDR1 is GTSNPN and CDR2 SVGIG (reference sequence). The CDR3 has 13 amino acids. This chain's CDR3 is CAWGLRGTYEQYF. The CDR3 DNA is TGTGCCTGGGGCCTCCGGGGGACCTACGAGCAGTACTTC.

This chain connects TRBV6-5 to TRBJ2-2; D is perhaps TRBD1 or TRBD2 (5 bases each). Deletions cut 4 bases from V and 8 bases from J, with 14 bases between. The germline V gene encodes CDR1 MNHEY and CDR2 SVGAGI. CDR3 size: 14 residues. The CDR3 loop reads CASSFRGRAGELFF. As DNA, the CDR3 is TGTGCCAGCAGTTTCCGGGGCCGAGCAGGGGAGCTGTTTTTT.